This T cell receptor (beta chain) was recovered during a study of cytomegalovirus exposure and HLA in healthy donors. Study observations and caveats: For presence/absence analyses, sequencing depth was assumed to be roughly uniform across donors. Sequence variants that were highly shared formed a cluster that was likely a sequencing artifact. Cytomegalovirus status, reportedly, was diagnosed with high specificity and sensitivity by the classifier.

PCR amplification relied on 60 Vbeta primers (plus 13 Jbeta primers). Assay used: immunoSEQ multiplex PCR; TCRdb lists only in-frame clones, some missing. This table holds 140,000 or so clones, approximately 68% found once. Comment on this clone: What it binds is unknown.

V lost 5 bases and J lost 4, with 11 bases in between. CDR3 length: 13 amino acids. CDR1 is MNHNS, CDR2 SASEGT, per germline. The TCR originated in a man in his fifties or sixties in good health and CMV-seronegative. The sample was PBMCs. The chain carries TRBV6-1 and TRBJ1-1; weak D call: TRBD1 (5 bases). CDR3 in amino acids: CASSRGGSTEAFF. CDR3 nucleotide sequence: TGTGCCAGCAGTAGGGGAGGTAGCACTGAAGCTTTCTTT.